Described below is a single T cell receptor beta chain sequence and its context. Its antigen is not identified. No record was made of this donor's CMV serostatus. The sample originates from a study of cytomegalovirus exposure and HLA in healthy donors. PCR employed 60 Vbeta and 13 Jbeta primers. The repertoire was sequenced with immunoSEQ multiplex PCR; TCRdb's copy has only in-frame clones and lacks some. The sample carries around 92,000 clones, about three quarters recorded once. The CDR3 totals 14 residues. Germline V lookup: CDR1 MNHEY, CDR2 SVGAGI. Trimming pared 7 bases from V and 5 bases from J, leaving 17 bases between. Study-wide points: There were a few CMV-associated chains whose specificity for CMV antigens was confirmed in vitro.

The sequence derives from a human donor in good health. The chain links TRBV6-5 to TRBJ1-1, with a tentative D call TRBD1 (6 bases). The sequencing input was PBMCs. The CDR3 protein is CASTQRGADTEAFF. In DNA form, the CDR3 reads TGTGCCAGCACCCAACGGGGGGCGGATACTGAAGCTTTCTTT.